This is a list of T cell receptor beta chains from one sample in a study of OX40 agonist ivuxolimab in advanced cancers. Sequencing used immunoSEQ multiplex PCR; TCRdb keeps in-frame clones, though not all of them. This sample yields 69,000 or so clones, of which over 65% are seen a single time; about 5.9% belongs to the top ten. The sample consisted of CD4+ or CD8+ T cells sorted from blood, taken in a trial of the OX40 agonist ivuxolimab. These receptors all stem from an adult with an advanced solid tumor such as melanoma, head and neck, liver or kidney cancer. CDR3s include the opening cysteine and the closing phenylalanine or tryptophan. A D gene is named only where the DNA matches it firmly. Only part of the rows carry a size: once, few, many, or a class if the clone is expanded.

v_gene: TRBV10-3
d_gene: -
abundance: -
j_gene: TRBJ1-6
CDR3aa: CAISEGAGPLHF
CDR3nt: TGTGCCATCAGTGAGGGAGCCGGTCCCCTCCACTTT

v_gene: TRBV5-6
d_gene: -
abundance: -
j_gene: TRBJ1-2
CDR3aa: CASSLRRTRDYGYTF
CDR3nt: TGTGCCAGCAGCTTACGTAGGACAAGGGACTATGGCTACACCTTC

v_gene: TRBV5-1
d_gene: -
abundance: -
j_gene: TRBJ1-4
CDR3aa: CASSDGRTSNEKLFF
CDR3nt: TGCGCCAGCAGCGATGGACGGACCTCTAATGAAAAACTGTTTTTT

v_gene: TRBV19
d_gene: TRBD1
abundance: -
j_gene: TRBJ1-1
CDR3aa: CASSSDRGLNTEAFF
CDR3nt: TGTGCCAGTAGTTCGGACAGGGGGCTAAACACTGAAGCTTTCTTT

v_gene: TRBV11-2
d_gene: TRBD1
abundance: once
j_gene: TRBJ1-3
CDR3aa: CASSQDRGKGNTIYF
CDR3nt: TGTGCCAGCAGCCAAGACAGGGGGAAAGGAAACACCATATATTTT

v_gene: TRBV11-2
d_gene: TRBD1
abundance: -
j_gene: TRBJ2-7
CDR3aa: CASSLEWTGYEQYF
CDR3nt: TGTGCCAGCAGCTTAGAGTGGACAGGATACGAGCAGTACTTC

v_gene: TRBV4-1
d_gene: -
abundance: once
j_gene: TRBJ1-6
CDR3aa: CASSQGESSSYNSPLHF
CDR3nt: TGCGCCAGCAGCCAAGGAGAGTCCAGCTCCTATAATTCACCCCTCCACTTT

v_gene: TRBV11-2
d_gene: -
abundance: -
j_gene: TRBJ1-5
CDR3aa: CASSLDGGSQPQHF
CDR3nt: TGTGCCAGCAGCTTAGATGGAGGATCCCAGCCCCAGCATTTT

v_gene: TRBV7-6
d_gene: TRBD2
abundance: few
j_gene: TRBJ2-1
CDR3aa: CASSYSGGDPYNEQFF
CDR3nt: TGTGCCAGCAGCTATAGCGGGGGTGACCCCTACAATGAGCAGTTCTTC

v_gene: TRBV7-9
d_gene: -
abundance: -
j_gene: TRBJ2-1
CDR3aa: CASSLAGTKGNEQFF
CDR3nt: TGTGCCAGCAGCTTAGCGGGTACCAAGGGCAATGAGCAGTTCTTC

v_gene: TRBV7-2
d_gene: -
abundance: -
j_gene: TRBJ2-7
CDR3aa: CASSPIAASYEQYF
CDR3nt: TGTGCCAGCAGCCCGATAGCGGCCTCCTACGAGCAGTACTTC

v_gene: TRBV6-5
d_gene: -
abundance: -
j_gene: TRBJ2-5
CDR3aa: CASSSAGVETQYF
CDR3nt: TGTGCCAGCAGTTCGGCAGGGGTAGAGACCCAGTACTTC

v_gene: TRBV4-3
d_gene: TRBD1
abundance: -
j_gene: TRBJ2-7
CDR3aa: CASSQGTYYEQYF
CDR3nt: TGCGCCAGTTCACAGGGGACCTACTACGAGCAGTACTTC

v_gene: TRBV9
d_gene: TRBD1
abundance: -
j_gene: TRBJ2-1
CDR3aa: CASSPRDRAYNEQFF
CDR3nt: TGTGCCAGCAGCCCCCGGGACAGGGCCTACAATGAGCAGTTCTTC

v_gene: TRBV6-5
d_gene: TRBD1
abundance: -
j_gene: TRBJ1-1
CDR3aa: CASSSPGQGNTEAFF
CDR3nt: TGTGCCAGCAGTTCCCCGGGACAGGGGAACACTGAAGCTTTCTTT

v_gene: TRBV7-2
d_gene: TRBD1
abundance: -
j_gene: TRBJ1-3
CDR3aa: CASSFERQGAGNTIYF
CDR3nt: TGTGCCAGCAGCTTCGAGAGACAGGGGGCTGGAAACACCATATATTTT

v_gene: TRBV19
d_gene: -
abundance: -
j_gene: TRBJ1-6
CDR3aa: CASSRHRDRDNSPLHF
CDR3nt: TGTGCCAGTAGTCGTCACCGGGACCGAGATAATTCACCCCTCCACTTT

v_gene: TRBV28
d_gene: TRBD2
abundance: -
j_gene: TRBJ2-1
CDR3aa: CASSPPGGWGEQFF
CDR3nt: TGTGCCAGCAGTCCACCGGGGGGATGGGGTGAGCAGTTCTTC

v_gene: TRBV10-2
d_gene: TRBD2
abundance: -
j_gene: TRBJ2-1
CDR3aa: CASSDLAGGGNEQFF
CDR3nt: TGCGCCAGCAGTGATCTAGCGGGAGGGGGCAATGAGCAGTTCTTC

v_gene: TRBV7-2
d_gene: TRBD1
abundance: -
j_gene: TRBJ1-4
CDR3aa: CASSFRGGPNEKLFF
CDR3nt: TGTGCCAGCAGCTTCAGGGGGGGTCCAAACGAAAAACTGTTTTTT

v_gene: TRBV7-9
d_gene: -
abundance: -
j_gene: TRBJ1-2
CDR3aa: CASSLYANYGYTF
CDR3nt: TGTGCCAGCAGCTTATACGCTAACTATGGCTACACCTTC

v_gene: TRBV30
d_gene: TRBD1
abundance: -
j_gene: TRBJ2-3
CDR3aa: CAWIRDDRGTDTQYF
CDR3nt: TGTGCCTGGATAAGGGATGACAGGGGTACGGATACGCAGTATTTT

v_gene: TRBV19
d_gene: TRBD1
abundance: -
j_gene: TRBJ1-1
CDR3aa: CASQRDRVNTEAFF
CDR3nt: TGTGCCAGCCAAAGGGACAGAGTGAACACTGAAGCTTTCTTT

v_gene: TRBV18
d_gene: -
abundance: -
j_gene: TRBJ2-7
CDR3aa: CASSPNRAYEQYF
CDR3nt: TGTGCCAGCTCACCAAACAGGGCCTACGAGCAGTACTTC

v_gene: TRBV6-4
d_gene: -
abundance: -
j_gene: TRBJ2-1
CDR3aa: CASSLDSILGPYNEQFF
CDR3nt: TGTGCCAGCAGCCTAGACTCCATTCTAGGGCCCTACAATGAGCAGTTCTTC

v_gene: TRBV5-1
d_gene: -
abundance: -
j_gene: TRBJ2-1
CDR3aa: CASSLGAAGTYNEQFF
CDR3nt: TGCGCCAGCAGCTTGGGCGCAGCCGGAACCTACAATGAGCAGTTCTTC

v_gene: TRBV6-1
d_gene: -
abundance: -
j_gene: TRBJ1-1
CDR3aa: CASSFTNTEAFF
CDR3nt: TGTGCCAGCAGTTTTACTAACACTGAAGCTTTCTTT

v_gene: TRBV5-4
d_gene: -
abundance: -
j_gene: TRBJ1-2
CDR3aa: CASSLVGDGNGYTF
CDR3nt: TGTGCCAGCAGCTTGGTAGGGGACGGGAATGGCTACACCTTC

v_gene: TRBV9
d_gene: TRBD2
abundance: -
j_gene: TRBJ2-3
CDR3aa: CASSVESGRGDTQYF
CDR3nt: TGTGCCAGCAGCGTAGAGAGCGGGAGGGGAGATACGCAGTATTTT

v_gene: TRBV29-1
d_gene: TRBD1
abundance: -
j_gene: TRBJ1-1
CDR3aa: CSAQGGWGMNTEAFF
CDR3nt: TGCAGCGCCCAGGGGGGTTGGGGCATGAACACTGAAGCTTTCTTT

v_gene: TRBV6-5
d_gene: -
abundance: -
j_gene: TRBJ2-7
CDR3aa: CASSYSIQLREQYF
CDR3nt: TGTGCCAGCAGTTACTCGATACAGCTCAGGGAGCAGTACTTC

v_gene: TRBV2
d_gene: -
abundance: -
j_gene: TRBJ1-5
CDR3aa: CASRSTGNNQPQHF
CDR3nt: TGTGCCAGCAGGAGCACAGGAAACAATCAGCCCCAGCATTTT

v_gene: TRBV10-3
d_gene: TRBD1
abundance: -
j_gene: TRBJ1-1
CDR3aa: CAIRPGTGAGMNTEAFF
CDR3nt: TGTGCCATCAGGCCCGGGACAGGGGCGGGGATGAACACTGAAGCTTTCTTT

v_gene: TRBV4-3
d_gene: -
abundance: once
j_gene: TRBJ2-6
CDR3aa: CASSQAGANVLTF
CDR3nt: TGCGCCAGCAGCCAAGCTGGGGCCAACGTCCTGACTTTC

v_gene: TRBV4-1
d_gene: -
abundance: -
j_gene: TRBJ1-2
CDR3aa: CASSQAEAANYGYTF
CDR3nt: TGCGCCAGCAGCCAAGCCGAGGCAGCTAACTATGGCTACACCTTC

v_gene: TRBV5-6
d_gene: TRBD1
abundance: -
j_gene: TRBJ1-1
CDR3aa: CASSTGQVTEAFF
CDR3nt: TGTGCCAGCAGCACGGGACAGGTGACTGAAGCTTTCTTT

v_gene: TRBV29-1
d_gene: TRBD2
abundance: -
j_gene: TRBJ2-3
CDR3aa: CSARLAGGPTDTQYF
CDR3nt: TGCAGCGCAAGACTAGCGGGAGGGCCCACAGATACGCAGTATTTT

v_gene: TRBV28
d_gene: TRBD2
abundance: once
j_gene: TRBJ2-7
CDR3aa: CASRTAGLYEQYF
CDR3nt: TGTGCCAGCAGAACAGCGGGACTATACGAGCAGTACTTC

v_gene: TRBV15
d_gene: -
abundance: -
j_gene: TRBJ2-1
CDR3aa: CATSRDWGDNEQFF
CDR3nt: TGTGCCACCAGCAGAGATTGGGGCGACAATGAGCAGTTCTTC

v_gene: TRBV7-2
d_gene: -
abundance: few
j_gene: TRBJ2-7
CDR3aa: CASSVLRDYEQYF
CDR3nt: TGTGCCAGCAGCGTGCTCCGGGACTACGAGCAGTACTTC

v_gene: TRBV9
d_gene: TRBD1
abundance: -
j_gene: TRBJ1-4
CDR3aa: CASSVRQGGTNEKLFF
CDR3nt: TGTGCCAGCAGCGTAAGACAGGGAGGAACTAATGAAAAACTGTTTTTT

v_gene: TRBV11-1
d_gene: -
abundance: -
j_gene: TRBJ2-1
CDR3aa: CASSPYGVGFNEQFF
CDR3nt: TGTGCCAGCAGCCCCTACGGAGTGGGGTTCAATGAGCAGTTCTTC

v_gene: TRBV10-3
d_gene: -
abundance: -
j_gene: TRBJ2-3
CDR3aa: CAISESLATDTQYF
CDR3nt: TGTGCCATCAGTGAGTCGCTAGCCACAGATACGCAGTATTTT

v_gene: TRBV7-6
d_gene: -
abundance: -
j_gene: TRBJ2-1
CDR3aa: CASSPTGYEQFF
CDR3nt: TGTGCCAGCAGCCCCACAGGGTATGAGCAGTTCTTC

v_gene: TRBV6-4
d_gene: -
abundance: -
j_gene: TRBJ1-2
CDR3aa: CASSDSRGSGYTF
CDR3nt: TGTGCCAGCAGTGACTCGAGGGGTAGTGGCTACACCTTC

v_gene: TRBV19
d_gene: -
abundance: -
j_gene: TRBJ1-4
CDR3aa: CASSIGAVYYEKLFF
CDR3nt: TGTGCCAGTAGTATCGGGGCCGTTTACTATGAAAAACTGTTTTTT

v_gene: TRBV27
d_gene: TRBD2
abundance: -
j_gene: TRBJ2-3
CDR3aa: CASSLWTSGVTDTQYF
CDR3nt: TGTGCCAGCAGTTTATGGACTAGCGGAGTTACAGATACGCAGTATTTT

v_gene: TRBV4-3
d_gene: TRBD1
abundance: few
j_gene: TRBJ1-5
CDR3aa: CASSQIAVAGGEGGNQPQHF
CDR3nt: TGCGCCAGCAGCCAAATCGCCGTTGCAGGGGGCGAGGGGGGCAATCAGCCCCAGCATTTT

v_gene: TRBV5-1
d_gene: -
abundance: -
j_gene: TRBJ2-7
CDR3aa: CASSLPGPGSRNEQYF
CDR3nt: TGCGCCAGCAGCTTACCGGGACCCGGGAGTCGGAACGAGCAGTACTTC